A single sample gave rise to the 25 T cell receptor beta chains below, sequenced in a study of response to subunit inactivated influenza vaccine. TCRdb recomputed calls from the RT-PCR reads with MiXCR, one row per CDR3 protein. The sample holds roughly 760,000 distinct CDR3 sequences, 21% seen once. This specimen was PBMCs from blood, taken more than 4 days after vaccination. These receptors were collected from a man aged 45 to 65 who received an inactivated influenza vaccine.

This clonotype was counted a few times. This chain links TRBV20-1 with TRBJ2-3, with D unresolved. Germline-derived CDR1 and CDR2 are DFQATT and SNEGSKA (reference sequence). Deletions cut 1 base from V and 2 bases from J, with 13 bases between. The CDR3 has 15 residues. CDR3 coding DNA: TGCAGTGCTAGAGGATCTCTCGCCGACACAGATACGCAGTATTTT. It translates to CSARGSLADTDTQYF.

This clonotype has only one observation. The chain joins TRBV4-1 to TRBJ2-5; D not resolved. Trimming left V 4 bases short and J 3 bases short, with 12 bases between. The CDR3 covers 14 residues. Germline loops: CDR1 MGHRA, CDR2 YSYEKL. CDR3 DNA sequence: TGCGCCAGCAGCCCGCAAGGAACAAAAGAGACCCAGTACTTC. It is translated as CASSPQGTKETQYF.

This clonotype was seen a handful of times. The chain employs TRBV5-1 and TRBJ2-3; TRBD1 aligns across 10 bases. Germline V gene data show CDR1 as SGHRS and CDR2 as YFSETQ. Germline trimming cut 3 bases from V and 2 bases from J; bases unmatched to any gene: 12. The length of the CDR3 is 18 residues. CDR3 loop: CASSSGRDRGTLTDTQYF. The CDR3 DNA sequence: TGCGCCAGCAGCTCCGGACGGGACAGGGGCACCCTCACAGATACGCAGTATTTT.

This clonotype was observed a few times. The genes are TRBV7-9 and TRBJ2-3; tentatively, D is TRBD1 (6 bases). Trimming took off 4 bases at V and 6 bases at J, with 17 bases between the two ends. CDR3 size: 15 residues. Looked up from germline, CDR1 is SEHNR and CDR2 is FQNEAQ (reference sequence). The CDR3 is CASSYLTGGQDTQYF. As DNA, the CDR3 is TGTGCCAGCAGCTACCTCACCGGAGGACAGGATACGCAGTATTTT.

This rearrangement joins TRBV29-1 to TRBJ1-1, with D possibly being TRBD1 (5 bases). The CDR3 spans 13 residues. The germline V gene encodes CDR1 SQVTM and CDR2 ANQGSEA. V dropped 7 bases and J dropped 2 bases, with 14 bases sitting between them. Here the CDR3 reads CSALWGGNTEAFF. CDR3 coding DNA: TGCAGCGCCCTTTGGGGGGGAAACACTGAAGCTTTCTTT.

This chain connects TRBV5-1 to TRBJ2-1, with TRBD1 matching over 7 bases. Germline V gene sequence: CDR1 SGHRS, CDR2 YFSETQ. V shed 4 bases, J shed 1 base, and the junction held 11 bases outside the gene matches. This CDR3 region has 17 residues. CDR3 in DNA: TGCGCCAGCAGCCTCGGGGACAGCCTCTCGTCCTACAATGAGCAGTTCTTC. Protein: CASSLGDSLSSYNEQFF.

This clonotype was observed at least ten times. This chain uses TRBV29-1 with TRBJ2-2, with 12 positions matching TRBD2. CDR1 and CDR2 from the germline V gene are SQVTM and ANQGSEA. This CDR3 is built from 16 residues. Trimming cost V 6 bases and J 1 base; bases outside gene matches: 6. CDR3 DNA: TGCAGCGTGAGGGCTAGCGGGAGGGTGAACACCGGGGAGCTGTTTTTT. Its protein is CSVRASGRVNTGELFF.

This clonotype was recorded once. The chain employs TRBV7-9 and TRBJ2-6; D remains unclear. V was pared by 4 bases and J by 0 bases, with 7 bases between. The CDR3 has 15 residues. Germline V gene lookup returns CDR1 SEHNR and CDR2 FQNEAQ (reference sequence). Here the CDR3 DNA reads TGTGCCAGCAGCTGGGGATACTCTGGGGCCAACGTCCTGACTTTC. It encodes CASSWGYSGANVLTF.

This clonotype was seen a few times. The V gene is TRBV12-3 or TRBV12-4, the J gene TRBJ2-7; D is possibly TRBD1 (5 bases). V lost 6 bases and J lost 3, with 15 bases in between. The CDR3 loop spans 14 amino acids. The CDR3 DNA reads TGTGCCAGCAGCCGACTCCAGGGATTCTACGAGCAGTACTTC. It is translated as CASSRLQGFYEQYF.

As concerns this clonotype: The junction shows a germline mismatch at one end, possibly a read error. V usage is TRBV7-8 and J usage is TRBJ1-4, with D perhaps matching TRBD1 (6 bases). This CDR3 region has 15 residues. Germline V gives CDR1 SGHVS, CDR2 FQNEAQ. This CDR3 reads CASSLALGANGKLFF. CDR3 DNA sequence: TGTGCCAGCAGCTTAGCGCTGGGGGCGAATGGAAAACTGTTTTTT.

This clonotype came up many times. This rearrangement joins TRBV20-1 to TRBJ2-2, with 7 bases aligning to TRBD2. This CDR3 has 15 amino acids. Germline assignment: CDR1 DFQATT and CDR2 SNEGSKA (reference sequence). The V segment lost 5 bases and the J segment 7 bases; nucleotides outside the gene matches: 13. CDR3 amino acids: CSAFAGVVLGGELFF. DNA for the CDR3: TGCAGTGCTTTTGCGGGGGTCGTTCTGGGCGGGGAGCTGTTTTTT.

V usage is TRBV20-1 and J usage is TRBJ1-5; 7 nucleotides match TRBD1. Germline CDR1 DFQATT, CDR2 SNEGSKA (reference sequence). This CDR3 contains 15 residues. Trimming removed 5 bases from V and 3 bases from J; junction bases left unmatched: 10. The CDR3 loop reads CSALPPGQNNQPQHF. The DNA of the CDR3 is TGCAGTGCTCTACCACCGGGACAGAACAATCAGCCCCAGCATTTT.

The chain joins TRBV6-4 to TRBJ2-5; D remains unclear. Between the trimmed V and J ends, which lost 0 bases and 5 bases, there was a span of 13 bases. The CDR3 runs 15 residues. From germline, CDR1 is MRHNA and CDR2 SNTAGT. CDR3 loop: CASSDSWTPEETQYF. DNA for the CDR3: TGTGCCAGCAGTGACTCTTGGACGCCAGAGGAGACCCAGTACTTC.

The rearrangement links TRBV24-1 to TRBJ2-7, with D uncertain. Germline V gives CDR1 KGHDR, CDR2 SFDVKD. V shed 3 bases and J shed 7 bases, with 15 bases lying between them. CDR3 length equals 14 residues. The CDR3 nucleotides are TGTGCCACCAGTGATCACGACATGGTCACGGAGCAGTACTTC. As protein: CATSDHDMVTEQYF.

This chain uses TRBV3-1 with TRBJ2-1; D is unclear. The CDR3 consists of 15 residues. V lost 4 bases and J 6 bases, leaving 16 bases between the germline ends. CDR1 LGHDT and CDR2 YNNKEL come from the germline V gene (reference sequence). The chain's CDR3 is CASSPPPASSNEQFF. CDR3 coding DNA: TGTGCCAGCAGCCCCCCGCCGGCCAGTTCCAATGAGCAGTTCTTC.

This clonotype occurred a few times. J is TRBJ2-7 and V is TRBV11-2; the D is unclear. Trimming left V 4 bases short and J 5 bases short, with 24 bases between. This CDR3 has 17 amino acids. CDR1 SGHAT and CDR2 FQNNGV come from the germline V gene. DNA of the CDR3: TGTGCCAGCAGCTCCCCGACAACCACGATCCCCGACCACGAGCAGTACTTC. This translates into CASSSPTTTIPDHEQYF.

This clonotype was detected many times. CDR3 in DNA: TGCAGCGTCCAAGGACAGACCTACGAGCAGTACTTC. Its translation: CSVQGQTYEQYF. The V call is TRBV29-1, the J call TRBJ2-7; the D gene is possibly TRBD1 (6 bases). The CDR3 length is 12 residues. V lost 6 bases and J 2 bases, leaving 11 bases between the germline ends. The germline V gene has CDR1 SQVTM and CDR2 ANQGSEA.

CDR3 protein: CAISNRQWAYEQYF. The CDR3 bases are TGTGCCATCAGCAACCGACAGTGGGCCTACGAGCAGTACTTC. The chain joins TRBV10-3 to TRBJ2-7; weak D call: TRBD1 (5 bases). The CDR3 totals 14 residues. V was shortened by 6 bases and J by 2 bases, with 14 bases between the two germline ends. The germline gives CDR1 ENHRY, CDR2 SYGVKD.

CDR3 protein: CATSDLSGSSDTQYF. DNA of the CDR3: TGTGCCACCAGTGATTTAAGCGGGAGCTCGGATACGCAGTATTTT. V usage is TRBV24-1 and J usage is TRBJ2-3, with 8 bases that match TRBD2. Germline-derived CDR1 and CDR2 are KGHDR and SFDVKD. Trimming at V came to 1 base and at J to 6 bases, leaving 5 bases not matched to a gene. The CDR3 has 15 residues.

The chain couples TRBV27 to TRBJ2-3; 9 positions agree with TRBD2. CDR3 size: 16 residues. V gave up 5 bases and J gave up 3 bases; unmatched junction bases: 9. CDR1 MNHEY and CDR2 SMNVEV come from the germline V gene (reference sequence). The CDR3 coding sequence is TGTGCCAGCAGTCCCCTAGCGGGGTGGGGGACAGATACGCAGTATTTT. It is translated as CASSPLAGWGTDTQYF.

This clonotype was picked up a small number of times. V is TRBV10-3 and J is TRBJ2-3, with 9 bases lining up with TRBD2. CDR1 is ENHRY and CDR2 is SYGVKD in the germline V gene. J was trimmed by 4 bases and V by 6 bases; bases with no gene match: 14. This CDR3 region has 17 residues. Here the CDR3 reads CAIRSPGAGGIADTQYF. CDR3 DNA sequence: TGTGCCATCAGATCTCCGGGGGCGGGAGGGATTGCAGATACGCAGTATTTT.

This clonotype occurred many times. This chain connects TRBV20-1 to TRBJ2-1; the D gene could be TRBD1 or TRBD2 (5 bases each). The CDR3 is 14 residues long. Germline V gives CDR1 DFQATT, CDR2 SNEGSKA (reference sequence). The V and J ends lost 2 bases and 6 bases respectively, with 14 bases between them. CDR3 residues: CSARSGAGGNEQFF. CDR3 nucleotides: TGCAGTGCTAGATCCGGGGCCGGAGGCAATGAGCAGTTCTTC.

V usage is TRBV5-1 and J usage is TRBJ2-3, with D tentatively TRBD2 (6 bases). Per the germline V gene, CDR1 is SGHRS and CDR2 is YFSETQ. The V and J ends lost 3 bases and 3 bases respectively, with 14 bases between them. This CDR3 is 15 amino acids long. CDR3 in DNA: TGCGCCAGCAGCTGGAGCGGGTTGAAGACAGATACGCAGTATTTT. It codes for CASSWSGLKTDTQYF.

This clonotype has just a few counts. The chain joins TRBV28 to TRBJ2-7; 8 positions agree with TRBD1. Trimming took 5 bases from V and 4 from J; bases not matched to a gene: 13. The CDR3 sequence is 16 residues long. Germline-derived CDR1 and CDR2 are MDHEN and SYDVKM. This CDR3 reads CASSLPQGQGLYEQYF. The CDR3 DNA reads TGTGCCAGCAGTCTCCCCCAAGGACAGGGATTGTACGAGCAGTACTTC.

Only a few counts were recorded for this clonotype. The rearrangement joins TRBV19 to TRBJ2-2; 7 bases match TRBD2. The CDR3 covers 15 residues. CDR1 is LNHDA and CDR2 is SQIVND in the germline V gene (reference sequence). V shed 6 bases and J 4 bases; nucleotides not matched to a gene: 8. The CDR3 sequence is CASRHRPGGTGELFF. In DNA, the CDR3 is TGTGCCAGTAGGCATCGACCGGGGGGCACCGGGGAGCTGTTTTTT.